The present T cell receptor (beta chain) was sequenced within a study of T-cell reconstitution after alpha-beta-depleted transplantation in children. This sample's TCRbeta library carried unique molecular identifier barcodes. TCRdb reprocessed the PCR reads via MiXCR and lists one record per CDR3 protein. The table records roughly 300,000 distinct CDR3 sequences, around 9.6% of them present only once. This clonotype was seen a handful of times. Germline V CDR1 and CDR2: MNHNS, SASEGT. Trimming removed 1 base from V and 10 bases from J; junction bases left unmatched: 6. CDR3 length equals 15 residues. V is TRBV6-1 and J is TRBJ1-6; TRBD1 matches 8 bases. The origin of this receptor is a human donor who donated a stem cell graft to a child with SCID. Sequencing used PBMCs from the stem cell graft donor, obtained from the stem cell graft. CDR3 sequence (DNA): TGTGCCAGCAGTGAAGGGACAGGGTCATCCTCACCCCTCCACTTT. This codes for CASSEGTGSSSPLHF.